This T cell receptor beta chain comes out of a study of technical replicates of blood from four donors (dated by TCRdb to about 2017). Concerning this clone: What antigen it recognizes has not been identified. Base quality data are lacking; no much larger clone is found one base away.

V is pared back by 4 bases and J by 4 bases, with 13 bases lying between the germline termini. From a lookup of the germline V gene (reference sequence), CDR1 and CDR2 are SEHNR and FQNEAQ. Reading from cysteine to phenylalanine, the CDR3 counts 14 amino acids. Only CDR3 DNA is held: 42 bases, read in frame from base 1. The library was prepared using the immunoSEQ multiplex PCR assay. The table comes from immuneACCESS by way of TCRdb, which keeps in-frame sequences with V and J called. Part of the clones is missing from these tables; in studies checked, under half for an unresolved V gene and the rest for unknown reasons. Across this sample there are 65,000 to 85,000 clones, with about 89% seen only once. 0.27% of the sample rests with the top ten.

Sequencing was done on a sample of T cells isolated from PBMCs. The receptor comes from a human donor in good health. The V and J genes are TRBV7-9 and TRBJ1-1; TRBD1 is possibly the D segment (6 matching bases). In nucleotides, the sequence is TGTGCCAGCAGCTCACAGGGTTTTGCCACTGAAGCTTTCTTT. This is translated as CASSSQGFATEAFF.